The present T cell receptor beta chain was sequenced within a study of blood T cell repertoires in COVID-19. The overall study: Whether acute or convalescent, the COVID-19 samples came from the United States, Italy and Spain. T cells, B-cell-depleted T cells, or PBMCs provided the cDNA or gDNA that served as material.

Original processing notes: The assay estimated nucleated cells by amplifying reference gene primers. Some clones are missing from TCRdb's copy, which holds only in-frame ones; the method was immunoSEQ multiplex PCR. The V and J calls and clone size come from that table; D and trimming were worked out from the DNA. The repertoire holds around 130,000 clones, roughly 84% seen once, with about 1.5% in the top ten. The V gene end was trimmed by 3 bases and the J gene end by 4 bases; junction bases not matched to a gene: 10. Germline V gene lookup returns CDR1 SGHTA and CDR2 FQGTGA. This CDR3 contains 16 residues.

The chain is built from TRBV7-3 and TRBJ1-1; 8 bases map to TRBD1. The sequence came from a man in his sixties with acute or convalescent COVID-19. Sequenced: peripheral blood. CDR3 in amino acids: CASSFTGGTYPTEAFF. DNA of the CDR3: TGTGCCAGCAGCTTTACAGGGGGAACTTACCCCACTGAAGCTTTCTTT.